Following are 5 T cell receptor beta chains from one sample sequenced in a study of blood T cell repertoires in COVID-19. Measured with immunoSEQ multiplex PCR; TCRdb has only the in-frame clones, and not every one. The table lists 60,000 to 75,000 clones, roughly three quarters of them singletons. Sequences were obtained from peripheral blood. These TCRs come from a woman between 70 and 85 years old with acute or convalescent COVID-19.

The chain has TRBV7-3 and TRBJ1-6; TRBD1 aligns across 7 bases. Per germline, CDR1 SGHTA and CDR2 FQGTGA. Trimming cost V 1 base and J 6 bases; bases outside gene matches: 3. The CDR3 has 15 residues. The CDR3 region is CASSLMPGGNSPLHF. The CDR3 nucleotides read TGTGCCAGCAGCTTAATGCCAGGGGGTAATTCACCCCTCCACTTT.

The CDR3 spells CASSLGGSGNTIYF. The CDR3 coding sequence is TGTGCCAGCAGCTTGGGGGGCTCTGGAAACACCATATATTTT. The chain uses TRBV7-6 and TRBJ1-3, with D perhaps TRBD1 (5 bases). V was trimmed by 3 bases and J by 0 bases, leaving 6 bases between them. Germline CDR1 and CDR2: SGHVS and FNYEAQ. The CDR3 length is 14 residues.

This sequence joins TRBV7-3 and TRBJ2-3, with 7 bases identical to TRBD2. This CDR3 is 18 amino acids long. From germline, CDR1 is SGHTA and CDR2 FQGTGA. Germline trimming cut 0 bases from V and 0 bases from J; bases unmatched to any gene: 9. The DNA of the CDR3 is TGTGCCAGCAGCTTAACGGGGGGAGCTAGCGGCAGCACAGATACGCAGTATTTT. Its protein is CASSLTGGASGSTDTQYF.

Here the CDR3 reads CASSQEPRVNVLTF. In DNA form, the CDR3 reads TGTGCCAGCAGCCAAGAACCCAGGGTCAACGTCCTGACTTTC. The chain carries TRBV3-1 (or the pseudogene TRBV3-2) and TRBJ2-6, with D possibly matching TRBD1 (5 bases). In germline, CDR1 is LGHDT, CDR2 YNNKEL (reference sequence). Trimming left V 0 bases short and J 9 bases short, with 9 bases between. The CDR3 is 14 amino acids.

This clone was counted a single time. V usage is TRBV11-2 and J usage is TRBJ2-5; TRBD2 matches at 7 bases. V gave up 4 bases and J gave up 5 bases; unmatched junction bases: 10. This CDR3 is built from 15 residues. Looked up from germline, CDR1 is SGHAT and CDR2 is FQNNGV. CDR3 amino acids: CASSYSTTSLETQYF. CDR3 nucleotides: TGTGCCAGCAGCTACTCGACGACTAGCCTGGAGACCCAGTACTTC.